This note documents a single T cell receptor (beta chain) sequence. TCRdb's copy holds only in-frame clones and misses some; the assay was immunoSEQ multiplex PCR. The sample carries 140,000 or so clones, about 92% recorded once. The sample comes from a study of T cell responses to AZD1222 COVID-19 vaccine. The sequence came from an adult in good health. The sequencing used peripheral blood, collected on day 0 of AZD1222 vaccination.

The DNA of the CDR3 is TGTGCCAGTAGTCTTCAGACAGGGTCGGACACCGGGGAGCTGTTTTTT. Translation: CASSLQTGSDTGELFF. The rearrangement links TRBV19 to TRBJ2-2, with 7 nucleotides matching TRBD1. This CDR3 is 16 amino acids long. Germline V gene data show CDR1 as LNHDA and CDR2 as SQIVND (reference sequence). After removal of 5 bases from V and 3 bases from J, the junction contained 9 bases not matched to a gene. The variable domain in full, completed from reference TRBV19 and TRBJ2-2, reads DGGITQSPKYLFRKEGQNVTLSCEQNLNHDAMYWYRQDPGQGLRLIYYSQIVNDFQKGDIAEGYSVSREKKESFPLTVTSAQKNPTAFYLCASSLQTGSDTGELFFGEGSRLTVL.